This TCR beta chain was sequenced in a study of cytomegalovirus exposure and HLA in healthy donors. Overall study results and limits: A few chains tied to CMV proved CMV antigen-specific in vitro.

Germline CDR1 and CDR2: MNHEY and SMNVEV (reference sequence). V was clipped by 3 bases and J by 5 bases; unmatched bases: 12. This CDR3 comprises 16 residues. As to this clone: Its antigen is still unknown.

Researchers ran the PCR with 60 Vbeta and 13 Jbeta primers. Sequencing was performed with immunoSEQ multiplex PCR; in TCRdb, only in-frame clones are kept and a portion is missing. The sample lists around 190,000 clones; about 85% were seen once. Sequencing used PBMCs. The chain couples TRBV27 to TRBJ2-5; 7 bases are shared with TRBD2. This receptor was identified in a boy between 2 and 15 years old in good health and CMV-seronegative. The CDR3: CASSFPGHIGGETQYF. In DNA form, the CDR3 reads TGTGCCAGCAGTTTCCCAGGACACATCGGGGGGGAGACCCAGTACTTC.